The clone carrying this T cell receptor (beta chain) was counted at least ten times. Its antigen is not identified. Regions amplified from RNA transcripts were the TCR beta CDR3 regions. The primer set for the first-round RT-PCR of the TCR CDR3 was HTBI. In TCRdb, the multiplex PCR reads were re-called with MiXCR into one record per CDR3 protein. The table includes approximately 380,000 distinct CDR3 sequences, about 19% detected once. The authors deemed Graves' hyperthyroidism stable absent ophthalmopathy progression within 18 months. The CDR3 has 15 residues. The germline CDR1 and CDR2 sequences are KGHSH and LQKENI. Trimming took 1 base from V and 7 from J, leaving 16 bases between them. These data belong to a study of T cells in Graves' hyperthyroidism and ophthalmopathy. Study context: Blood was drawn when the patient was first diagnosed and still untreated.

Study-wide points: In simple terms, a model built on 13 V-J features told ophthalmopathy apart from stable hyperthyroidism.

This chain links TRBV18 with TRBJ1-2; the D gene is possibly TRBD1 (6 bases). The receptor was derived from a young woman with Graves' hyperthyroidism. Sequencing was performed on blood. The CDR3 reads CASSPLMVGAGGYTF. The CDR3 coding sequence is TGTGCCAGCTCACCACTGATGGTGGGGGCAGGTGGCTACACCTTC. The variable domain in full, completed from reference TRBV18 and TRBJ1-2, reads NAGVMQNPRHLVRRRGQEARLRCSPMKGHSHVYWYRQLPEEGLKFMVYLQKENIIDESGMPKERFSAEFPKEGPSILRIQQVVRGDSAAYFCASSPLMVGAGGYTFGSGTRLTVV.